One sample yielded the 29 T cell receptor beta chains listed below, sequenced in a study of cytomegalovirus exposure and HLA in healthy donors (TCRdb year 2017). The library was obtained by the immunoSEQ multiplex PCR assay. The multiplex PCR relied on a mix of 60 forward primers for TCR Vbeta segments and 13 reverse primers for TCR Jbeta segments. Not all clones reach the TCRdb copy of this immuneACCESS table, which keeps in-frame sequences only. Checked studies attribute under half of the gap to unresolved V genes and leave the rest unexplained. The sample has 130,000 to 150,000 clones on record, 77% of them singletons. The ten largest clones capture nearly 5% of the sample. The source material was PBMCs. The receptors stem from a woman in her fifties or sixties in good health and CMV-seronegative.

The chain uses TRBV7-8 and TRBJ2-7, with 13 bases identical to TRBD2. The CDR3 covers 16 residues. Looked up from germline, CDR1 is SGHVS and CDR2 is FQNEAQ. Unmatched junction bases numbered 9, after V lost 7 bases and J lost 3 bases. The CDR3 spells CASKGLAGAPYYEQYF. The CDR3 nucleotides read TGTGCCAGCAAAGGACTAGCGGGGGCGCCGTACTACGAGCAGTACTTC.

This chain joins TRBV18 and TRBJ1-1; D not certain. With 4 bases removed from V and 5 bases from J, the gap between germline ends came to 11 bases. CDR1 and CDR2 from the germline V gene are KGHSH and LQKENI. The CDR3 extends over 13 amino acids. The CDR3 is CASSRVPETEAFF. As DNA, the CDR3 is TGTGCCAGCTCACGGGTCCCGGAGACTGAAGCTTTCTTT.

V is TRBV2 and J is TRBJ2-7, with D possibly matching TRBD1 (6 bases). CDR1 and CDR2 from the germline V gene are SNHLY and FYNNEI. The CDR3 consists of 11 residues. The V gene lost 8 bases and the J gene lost 3 bases, with 8 bases spanning the gap. The DNA for the CDR3 is TGTGCCAGCGCCAGGGGCTACGAGCAGTACTTC. It is translated as CASARGYEQYF.

The J gene is TRBJ1-5, the V gene TRBV6-1, with no clear D. V lost 3 bases, J lost 5 bases, and 17 bases lay in between. Germline CDR1 and CDR2: MNHNS and SASEGT. The CDR3 totals 16 residues. CDR3 loop: CASSDVATRIDQPQHF. The CDR3 DNA reads as TGTGCCAGCAGTGACGTGGCGACACGGATTGATCAGCCCCAGCATTTT.

The V and J genes are TRBV19 and TRBJ2-7; D gene unclear. This CDR3 region has 14 residues. The ends were cut back, 5 bases at V and 1 base at J, with 12 bases in the middle. The germline CDR1 and CDR2 sequences are LNHDA and SQIVND (reference sequence). The CDR3 spells CASSVRLISYEQYF. The CDR3 coding sequence is TGTGCCAGTAGTGTCAGACTGATATCCTACGAGCAGTACTTC. The full variable domain, rest sourced from reference TRBV19 and TRBJ2-7, is DGGITQSPKYLFRKEGQNVTLSCEQNLNHDAMYWYRQDPGQGLRLIYYSQIVNDFQKGDIAEGYSVSREKKESFPLTVTSAQKNPTAFYLCASSVRLISYEQYFGPGTRLTVT.

The gene calls are TRBV2 and TRBJ2-3; 13 bases map to TRBD2. The CDR3 contains 15 residues. The V gene end was trimmed by 7 bases and the J gene end by 8 bases; junction bases not matched to a gene: 9. Germline CDR1 and CDR2: SNHLY and FYNNEI. CDR3 DNA sequence: TGTGCCAGCAACAAACTAGCGGGGGGGCGTGGTACGCAGTATTTT. Protein: CASNKLAGGRGTQYF.

The chain recombines TRBV9 with TRBJ1-2; 7 nucleotides align to TRBD1. The CDR3 runs to 17 residues. V was pared by 4 bases and J by 3 bases, with 15 bases of the junction left unmatched. Germline V lookup: CDR1 SGDLS, CDR2 YYNGEE. For the CDR3, the DNA is TGTGCCAGCAGCAGGGACAGATTCCTATTGAGGGACTATGGCTACACCTTC. It codes for CASSRDRFLLRDYGYTF.

This clone was seen more than once but under ten times. The CDR3 DNA is TGTGCCAGCAGTTATCGACAGGACACTGAAGCTTTCTTT. This gives the protein CASSYRQDTEAFF. This chain uses TRBV2 with TRBJ1-1; the D gene is possibly TRBD1 (6 bases). This CDR3 contains 13 residues. The V end lost 5 bases, the J end lost 3 bases, and 10 bases lay between the germline ends. Germline lookup yields CDR1 SNHLY and CDR2 FYNNEI. Together with reference TRBV2 and TRBJ1-1, the CDR3 gives the full variable domain: EPEVTQTPSHQVTQMGQEVILRCVPISNHLYFYWYRQILGQKVEFLVSFYNNEISEKSEIFDDQFSVERPDGSNFTLKIRSTKLEDSAMYFCASSYRQDTEAFFGQGTRLTVV.

The chain combines TRBV5-5 with TRBJ1-1; weak D call: TRBD1 (6 bases). This CDR3 region has 14 residues. Germline V lookup: CDR1 SGHKS, CDR2 YYEKEE (reference sequence). Trimming left V 3 bases short and J 1 base short, with 10 bases between. This chain's CDR3 is CASSWRGANTEAFF. DNA of the CDR3: TGTGCCAGCAGCTGGCGGGGGGCGAACACTGAAGCTTTCTTT.

This sequence joins TRBV19 and TRBJ2-3; 10 bases line up with TRBD2. Germline V gene lookup returns CDR1 LNHDA and CDR2 SQIVND (reference sequence). V was pared by 10 bases and J by 0 bases, with 10 bases of the junction left unmatched. CDR3 length equals 16 residues. The CDR3 sequence is CATTPSSGGSTDTQYF. The CDR3 nucleotides read TGTGCCACCACTCCCAGTAGCGGGGGGAGCACAGATACGCAGTATTTT.

The chain links TRBV5-8 to TRBJ2-5; 10 bases map to TRBD2. V was pared by 1 base and J by 2 bases, with 5 bases of the junction left unmatched. The CDR3 sequence is 16 residues long. Germline V gene sequence: CDR1 SGHTS, CDR2 YDEGEE. In DNA, the CDR3 is TGTGCCAGCAGCTTGTGGGCTAGCGGGGGACAAGAGACCCAGTACTTC. It translates to CASSLWASGGQETQYF. Looking up the rest from reference TRBV5-8 and TRBJ2-5 gives the full variable domain: EAGVTQSPTHLIKTRGQQATLRCSPISGHTSVYWYQQALGLGLQFLLWYDEGEERNRGNFPPRFSGRQFPNYSSELNVNALELEDSALYLCASSLWASGGQETQYFGPGTRLLVL.

This sequence joins TRBV5-4 and TRBJ1-2, with TRBD1 as a possible D gene (6 bases). V shed 5 bases and J shed 6 bases, with 8 bases lying between them. The germline V gene has CDR1 SGHNT and CDR2 YYREEE (reference sequence). The CDR3 contains 11 residues. The CDR3 is CASSRTDGYTF. The CDR3 DNA reads as TGTGCCAGCAGTAGGACAGATGGCTACACCTTC.

The V and J genes are TRBV6-1 and TRBJ2-7; TRBD2 matches at 11 bases. Germline lookup yields CDR1 MNHNS and CDR2 SASEGT. V was clipped by 1 base and J by 0 bases; unmatched bases: 5. The CDR3 is made up of 17 amino acids. The DNA for the CDR3 is TGTGCCAGCAGTGAAGGACTAGCGGGGAGACGCTCCTACGAGCAGTACTTC. It codes for CASSEGLAGRRSYEQYF.

This chain uses TRBV10-1 with TRBJ1-1; 10 nucleotides agree with TRBD1. Losses at the gene ends were 3 bases for V and 1 base for J; bases not matched to a gene: 11. The length of the CDR3 is 18 residues. Germline CDR1 and CDR2: WNHNN and SYGVQD (reference sequence). The CDR3 region has the DNA TGCGCCAGCAGTGACGCGGCGGGACAGGGGTTTGGGAACACTGAAGCTTTCTTT. Protein product: CASSDAAGQGFGNTEAFF.

The chain couples TRBV15 to TRBJ1-2; D may be TRBD1 (5 bases). Germline-derived CDR1 and CDR2 are LNHNV and YYDKDF (reference sequence). V was trimmed by 0 bases and J by 8 bases, leaving 19 bases between them. The CDR3 has 16 residues. CDR3 DNA sequence: TGTGCCACCAGCAGAGATCCGGCAGGGCCGGGGGGGGGCTACACCTTC. Translated, it gives CATSRDPAGPGGGYTF.

J is TRBJ1-2 and V is TRBV7-9, with 7 positions matching TRBD1. Germline CDR1 SEHNR, CDR2 FQNEAQ (reference sequence). The J segment lost 4 bases and the V segment lost 2 bases, leaving 4 bases of the junction unmatched. The CDR3 spans 14 residues. The CDR3 is CASSLMGDSYGYTF. The CDR3 DNA follows: TGTGCCAGCAGCTTAATGGGGGACAGCTATGGCTACACCTTC.

The V call is TRBV5-6, the J call TRBJ1-2; 8 positions agree with TRBD1. The CDR3 consists of 14 residues. Germline V gene data show CDR1 as SGHDT and CDR2 as YYEEEE. V trimming: 1 base; J trimming: 4 bases; junction bases outside the gene matches: 3. CDR3: CASSLPGGVYGYTF. The CDR3 region has the DNA TGTGCCAGCAGCTTGCCAGGGGGCGTCTATGGCTACACCTTC.

This clone turned up a few times. The CDR3 sequence: CASSDGVGGSYEQYF. The CDR3 bases are TGTGCCAGCAGTGACGGTGTAGGGGGATCCTACGAGCAGTACTTC. This sequence joins TRBV6-1 and TRBJ2-7; D perhaps matches TRBD1 (6 bases). The V gene's germline CDR1 is MNHNS and CDR2 SASEGT. Trimming stripped 3 bases from V and 1 base from J, with 13 bases between. The CDR3 covers 15 residues.

V gene TRBV6-5 combines with J gene TRBJ2-7; weak D call: TRBD2 (5 bases). V lost 0 bases, J lost 4 bases, and 10 bases lay in between. The CDR3 length is 14 residues. Germline CDR1 MNHEY, CDR2 SVGAGI. CDR3 region: CASSYSQTRYEQYF. CDR3 DNA: TGTGCCAGCAGTTACTCTCAAACTAGGTACGAGCAGTACTTC.

The gene calls are TRBV19 and TRBJ1-1; D ambiguous. Trimming removed 0 bases at V and 2 bases at J, with 7 bases between. Germline V gene sequence: CDR1 LNHDA, CDR2 SQIVND (reference sequence). The CDR3 is 14 residues long. Here the CDR3 DNA reads TGTGCCAGTAGTATAGAAAGAGGTAACACTGAAGCTTTCTTT. Residues: CASSIERGNTEAFF.

The rearrangement uses TRBV5-5 and TRBJ1-5; TRBD1 might be the D (6 bases). Germline-derived CDR1 and CDR2 are SGHKS and YYEKEE (reference sequence). The V end was cut by 4 bases, the J end by 1 base, with 15 bases between. The CDR3 length is 16 residues. The CDR3 DNA reads TGTGCCAGCAGCATAACAGGGATGGGGAGCAATCAGCCCCAGCATTTT. This gives the protein CASSITGMGSNQPQHF. Drawing the rest from reference TRBV5-5 and TRBJ1-5, the complete variable domain is DAGVTQSPTHLIKTRGQQVTLRCSPISGHKSVSWYQQVLGQGPQFIFQYYEKEERGRGNFPDRFSARQFPNYSSELNVNALLLGDSALYLCASSITGMGSNQPQHFGDGTRLSIL.

The chain links TRBV5-1 to TRBJ1-2; 7 nucleotides match TRBD1. Per germline, CDR1 SGHRS and CDR2 YFSETQ. The V segment lost 6 bases and the J segment 4 bases; nucleotides outside the gene matches: 15. This CDR3 is 16 amino acids long. CDR3 in amino acids: CASTPGQSDRGYGYTF. The CDR3 coding sequence is TGCGCCAGCACCCCGGGACAGTCTGATCGGGGCTATGGCTACACCTTC.

The chain uses TRBV7-6 and TRBJ2-1; no reliable D call. Trimming removed 1 base at V and 0 bases at J, with 7 bases between. This CDR3 has 15 amino acids. Germline CDR1 is SGHVS and CDR2 is FNYEAQ. CDR3 bases: TGTGCCAGCAGCTTAGACAGCTTCTCCTACAATGAGCAGTTCTTC. Its protein is CASSLDSFSYNEQFF.

V usage is TRBV5-4 and J usage is TRBJ2-7; D may be TRBD1 (5 bases). The CDR3 is made up of 14 amino acids. Germline CDR1 and CDR2: SGHNT and YYREEE (reference sequence). V was cut by 6 bases and J by 2 bases, with 15 bases left in between. The CDR3 loop is CASNRYLQPYEQYF. CDR3 DNA sequence: TGTGCCAGCAACAGGTACCTGCAACCCTACGAGCAGTACTTC.

The chain couples TRBV27 to TRBJ1-2, with 10 bases identical to TRBD1. This CDR3 is 14 amino acids long. Losses at the gene ends were 5 bases for V and 5 bases for J; bases not matched to a gene: 5. Germline assignment: CDR1 MNHEY and CDR2 SMNVEV (reference sequence). The CDR3 reads CASSVRTGGYGYTF. CDR3 nucleotide sequence: TGTGCCAGCAGTGTTAGGACAGGGGGATATGGCTACACCTTC.

As to this clone: Other DNA sequences in this sample translate to the same CDR3. The chain joins TRBV7-9 to TRBJ2-1, with D perhaps matching TRBD2 (6 bases). This CDR3 has 13 residues. V lost 6 bases, J lost 3 bases, and 9 bases lay in between. The germline V gene encodes CDR1 SEHNR and CDR2 FQNEAQ (reference sequence). The CDR3 region is CASSGGSYNEQFF. DNA of the CDR3: TGTGCCAGCAGTGGGGGGAGCTACAATGAGCAGTTCTTC.

This chain links TRBV7-2 with TRBJ2-5, with 7 bases aligning to TRBD1. This CDR3 spans 16 amino acids. Losses at the gene ends were 4 bases for V and 3 bases for J; bases not matched to a gene: 11. Germline CDR1 and CDR2: SGHTA and FQGNSA. The CDR3, as DNA: TGTGCCAGCAGCTCGGTGGGTGGGACAGAGAAAGAGACCCAGTACTTC. Amino acid sequence: CASSSVGGTEKETQYF.

The gene calls are TRBV13 and TRBJ2-1; TRBD1 agrees at 7 bases. Per the germline V gene, CDR1 is PRHDT and CDR2 is FYEKMQ (reference sequence). The V gene end was trimmed by 5 bases and the J gene end by 3 bases; junction bases not matched to a gene: 7. The CDR3 is made up of 15 amino acids. DNA of the CDR3: TGTGCCAGCAGCGGACGGGACAGATACTACAATGAGCAGTTCTTC. Translation: CASSGRDRYYNEQFF.

The V and J genes are TRBV19 and TRBJ2-3; TRBD1 aligns across 7 bases. Germline assignment: CDR1 LNHDA and CDR2 SQIVND (reference sequence). Trimming removed 10 bases from V and 4 bases from J; junction bases left unmatched: 11. The CDR3 totals 14 residues. This chain's CDR3 is CATRTGEAADTQYF. The CDR3, as DNA: TGTGCCACCCGGACAGGAGAAGCGGCAGATACGCAGTATTTT.